These 7 T cell receptor beta chains were sequenced from one sample in a study of cytomegalovirus exposure and HLA in healthy donors. The study ran its PCR with 60 Vbeta and 13 Jbeta primers. Method: immunoSEQ multiplex PCR; TCRdb's copy keeps in-frame clones and lacks some. The sample shows roughly 180,000 clones, just under 80% of them seen only once. Sequencing was done on a sample of PBMCs. These receptors originate from a woman in her fifties or sixties in good health and CMV-seropositive.

The genes are TRBV4-1 and TRBJ2-7; 10 nucleotides line up with TRBD1. V gave up 2 bases and J gave up 5 bases; unmatched junction bases: 9. Germline assignment: CDR1 MGHRA and CDR2 YSYEKL. CDR3 length equals 16 residues. CDR3 sequence: CASSQSGTGVSHEQYF. The CDR3 DNA is TGCGCCAGCAGCCAATCCGGGACAGGGGTTAGCCACGAGCAGTACTTC.

The chain uses TRBV5-5 and TRBJ2-7, with D perhaps matching TRBD2 (6 bases). The CDR3 is 17 residues long. With 4 bases removed from V and 3 bases from J, the gap between germline ends came to 23 bases. From germline, CDR1 is SGHKS and CDR2 YYEKEE (reference sequence). CDR3 DNA sequence: TGTGCCAGCAGCGATTTACCGGGAGAGGGGATGCTCTACGAGCAGTACTTC. Translated, it gives CASSDLPGEGMLYEQYF. The full variable domain, its missing parts supplied by reference TRBV5-5 and TRBJ2-7, is DAGVTQSPTHLIKTRGQQVTLRCSPISGHKSVSWYQQVLGQGPQFIFQYYEKEERGRGNFPDRFSARQFPNYSSELNVNALLLGDSALYLCASSDLPGEGMLYEQYFGPGTRLTVT.

The chain is built from TRBV30 and TRBJ2-7; D might be TRBD2 (7 bases). This CDR3 is 14 amino acids long. The germline gives CDR1 GTSNPN, CDR2 SVGIG (reference sequence). Trimming shortened V by 2 bases and J by 3 bases, and 14 bases separated the two germline ends. The CDR3 loop is CAWSSPGGLYEQYF. The CDR3 bases are TGTGCCTGGAGTTCTCCGGGGGGCCTCTACGAGCAGTACTTC.

The V gene is TRBV11-2, the J gene TRBJ2-3, with D unclear. This CDR3 is built from 11 residues. V was pared by 0 bases and J by 8 bases, with 3 bases between. Per the germline V gene, CDR1 is SGHAT and CDR2 is FQNNGV. The DNA of the CDR3 is TGTGCCAGCAGCTTAGACCGTACGCAGTATTTT. This sequence encodes CASSLDRTQYF.

V gene TRBV7-2 combines with J gene TRBJ2-3, with 7 bases lining up with TRBD2. The CDR3 is 16 residues long. The germline V gene encodes CDR1 SGHTA and CDR2 FQGNSA. Trimming removed 5 bases from V and 3 bases from J; junction bases left unmatched: 11. In DNA, the CDR3 is TGTGCCAGCAGCAGAACCAGACTAGCTGGAACAGATACGCAGTATTTT. Its translation is CASSRTRLAGTDTQYF.

The sample holds one count of this clone. The rearrangement uses TRBV7-9 and TRBJ2-5; TRBD1 or TRBD2 may be the D gene (5 bases each). Gene TRBJ2-7 matches the end of the DNA better, so the J call may be wrong. This CDR3 has 14 amino acids. The germline V gene has CDR1 SEHNR and CDR2 FQNEAQ (reference sequence). The CDR3: CASRSPGPDYEQYF. The CDR3 nucleotides read TGTGCCAGCAGATCCCCGGGACCGGACTACGAGCAGTACTTC.

This clone turned up a few times. The chain carries TRBV4-1 and TRBJ1-4; the D is unclear. Trimming stripped 4 bases from V and 5 bases from J, with 5 bases between. This CDR3 is built from 12 residues. Germline V gene sequence: CDR1 MGHRA, CDR2 YSYEKL. Here the CDR3 DNA reads TGCGCCAGCAGCCTACGGAATGAAAAACTGTTTTTT. As protein: CASSLRNEKLFF.